This is a list of T cell receptor beta chains from one sample in a study of T cells in Graves' hyperthyroidism and ophthalmopathy. Using its own MiXCR run on the multiplex PCR reads, TCRdb lists one record per CDR3 protein. The repertoire holds approximately 620,000 distinct CDR3 sequences, 11% to 15% seen once, with more than 4.5% in the top ten. The specimen was blood. Receptor source: a woman aged 30 to 39 with Graves' hyperthyroidism that later progressed to Graves' ophthalmopathy. Both conserved end residues are part of each CDR3. The D gene is left open where the match is weak. Size values are once, few and many counts, or a class for expanded clones, and some rows have none.

cdr3_aa cdr3_nt j_call clone_size v_call d_call
CASSRIESDSPLHF TGCGCCAGCAGCCGGATTGAGAGTGATTCACCCCTCCACTTT TRBJ1-6 many TRBV4-3 .
CASSIGQGNFYEQYF TGTGCCAGCAGCATAGGACAGGGTAATTTCTACGAGCAGTACTTC TRBJ2-7 . TRBV5-6 TRBD1
CASSFQGMTGNTIYF TGTGCCAGCAGCTTCCAGGGGATGACAGGAAACACCATATATTTT TRBJ1-3 . TRBV7-8 .
CASSSRTGELFF TGTGCCAGCAGCTCCCGCACCGGGGAGCTGTTTTTT TRBJ2-2 many TRBV11-3 .
CASGDGELFF TGTGCCAGCGGTGACGGGGAGCTGTTTTTT TRBJ2-2 few TRBV27 .
CATRDTTYEQYF TGTGCCACCCGGGACACCACCTACGAGCAGTACTTC TRBJ2-7 few TRBV28 .
CSVEGTGNTEAFF TGCAGCGTTGAAGGGACCGGGAACACTGAAGCTTTCTTT TRBJ1-1 few TRBV29-1 .
CASSLGEGHEQYF TGCGCCAGCAGCTTAGGGGAGGGCCACGAGCAGTACTTC TRBJ2-7 many TRBV5-1 TRBD2
CSAMDSQSPLHF TGCAGTGCCATGGACAGCCAATCACCCCTCCACTTT TRBJ1-6 many TRBV20-1 .
CSVVPGGLGYNEQFF TGCAGCGTTGTTCCTGGGGGTCTTGGATACAATGAGCAGTTCTTC TRBJ2-1 . TRBV29-1 .
CASSWVSGNEQYF TGTGCCAGTAGTTGGGTATCGGGGAACGAGCAGTACTTC TRBJ2-7 . TRBV19 .
CASSLRLAGNEQFF TGTGCCAGCAGCTTAAGGCTAGCGGGCAATGAGCAGTTCTTC TRBJ2-1 many TRBV11-1 TRBD2
CASSQVAGAQQYF TGCGCCAGCAGCCAAGTTGCGGGAGCCCAGCAGTACTTC TRBJ2-7 few TRBV4-3 TRBD2
CSDGLATASGYTF TGCAGCGATGGCCTGGCGACGGCTAGTGGCTACACCTTC TRBJ1-2 many TRBV29-1 .
CAWIRQGYQETQYF TGTGCCTGGATCCGCCAGGGGTACCAAGAGACCCAGTACTTC TRBJ2-5 many TRBV30 .
CASSPTGGSEQFF TGTGCCAGCAGCCCCACAGGGGGATCTGAGCAGTTCTTC TRBJ2-1 many TRBV7-9 TRBD1
CAWSPLIGRSNTEAFF TGTGCCTGGAGTCCCCTCATAGGACGGTCGAACACTGAAGCTTTCTTT TRBJ1-1 many TRBV30 .
CASSRKGAGAQHF TGTGCCAGCAGTAGAAAGGGGGCAGGGGCCCAGCATTTT TRBJ1-5 few TRBV6-2/TRBV6-3 TRBD1
CAWSGLAGEQFF TGTGCCTGGAGTGGCCTAGCGGGAGAACAGTTCTTC TRBJ2-1 . TRBV30 TRBD2
CASSQDKSKRIERDEKLFF TGCGCCAGCAGCCAAGATAAGAGCAAGCGCATAGAAAGGGATGAAAAACTGTTTTTT TRBJ1-4 few TRBV4-1 .
CASSAELPPNTEAFF TGTGCCAGCAGCGCCGAATTACCGCCGAACACTGAAGCTTTCTTT TRBJ1-1 . TRBV14 .
CSARALPGLAGGIITDTQYF TGCAGTGCTAGAGCCCTCCCGGGACTAGCGGGAGGAATTATAACAGATACGCAGTATTTT TRBJ2-3 many TRBV20-1 TRBD2
CASSQVHGYEQYF TGTGCCAGCAGCCAAGTCCATGGGTACGAGCAGTACTTC TRBJ2-7 . TRBV3-1 .
CASSLDWTSGRETQYF TGTGCCAGCAGCTTAGATTGGACTAGCGGGAGAGAGACCCAGTACTTC TRBJ2-5 . TRBV7-6 TRBD2
CASSLEEINQPQHF TGTGCCAGCAGCTTAGAGGAGATCAATCAGCCCCAGCATTTT TRBJ1-5 many TRBV7-2 .
CASTPRDDQETQYF TGTGCCAGTACTCCCCGGGACGATCAAGAGACCCAGTACTTC TRBJ2-5 . TRBV19 .
CSVEWAPTDGYTF TGCAGCGTTGAATGGGCACCCACGGATGGCTACACCTTC TRBJ1-2 few TRBV29-1 .
CASTPGVGTEAFF TGTGCCAGCACTCCGGGGGTAGGCACTGAAGCTTTCTTT TRBJ1-1 many TRBV12-3/TRBV12-4 .
CASSYSISGRPGGQDQETQYF TGTGCCAGCAGTTACTCTATTTCGGGAAGACCGGGCGGTCAGGACCAAGAGACCCAGTACTTC TRBJ2-5 many TRBV6-6 .
CASSQDLHTTVTEAFF TGCGCCAGCAGCCAAGATCTACACACGACCGTCACTGAAGCTTTCTTT TRBJ1-1 many TRBV4-3 .
CASSQDWPGQLEAFF TGCGCCAGCAGCCAAGATTGGCCTGGGCAGCTTGAAGCTTTCTTT TRBJ1-1 few TRBV4-1 .
CAWSQGVVYGYTF TGTGCCTGGAGTCAGGGAGTGGTATATGGCTACACCTTC TRBJ1-2 many TRBV30 .
CASSLGGGSAEAFF TGTGCCAGCAGTTTAGGAGGTGGGTCTGCTGAAGCTTTCTTT TRBJ1-1 many TRBV12-3/TRBV12-4 .
CASSDGLAGGETQYF TGTGCCAGCAGTGACGGCCTAGCGGGAGGCGAGACCCAGTACTTC TRBJ2-5 many TRBV2 TRBD2
CSPTAYGYTF TGCAGCCCGACAGCCTATGGCTACACCTTC TRBJ1-2 . TRBV29-1 .